The table lists the clone carrying this T cell receptor (beta chain) with a few counts. The antigen remains undetermined. This sample is part of a study of cytomegalovirus exposure and HLA in healthy donors. Study at large: A preliminary data release comprised tens of millions of unique TCRs obtained from HLA-typed donors.

Germline lookup yields CDR1 MNHNS and CDR2 SASEGT. The CDR3 runs to 15 residues. The V gene end was trimmed by 5 bases and the J gene end by 4 bases; junction bases not matched to a gene: 7. Study outcomes and limitations: Being productive about 87% or about 30% of the time was typical of most TCR beta V segments in an earlier analysis. CMV serostatus was the sole immune exposure data available.

Vbeta (60) and Jbeta (13) primers were used in the PCR. TCRdb's table, derived via immunoSEQ multiplex PCR, lists solely in-frame clones and lacks some. This table holds around 180,000 clones, around 85% found once. V is TRBV6-1 and J is TRBJ1-1; TRBD1 agrees at 10 bases. The receptor comes from a boy aged 2 to 10 in good health and CMV-seronegative. The sample comprised PBMCs. CDR3 coding DNA: TGTGCCAGCAGTTCCGGGACAGGGGAGGGCACTGAAGCTTTCTTT. This encodes CASSSGTGEGTEAFF.